These 15 T cell receptor beta chains were sequenced from one sample in a study of CD8 T cells in Susac syndrome. The RNA, roughly 0.45 to 1 ug, was put through reverse transcription using random hexamers. TCRdb redid the calling of the immunoSEQ multiplex PCR reads with MiXCR, one entry per CDR3 protein. Among 120,000 to 150,000 distinct CDR3 sequences listed, about 95% were seen once. Material: CD4+ T cells from PBMCs. The receptors originated from a human donor with multiple sclerosis.

This chain connects TRBV9 to TRBJ1-6; 8 bases map to TRBD1. CDR1 is SGDLS and CDR2 is YYNGEE in the germline V gene. The CDR3 consists of 17 residues. The J segment lost 0 bases and the V segment lost 3 bases, leaving 5 bases of the junction unmatched. CDR3: CASSGQGLSSYNSPLHF. DNA for the CDR3: TGTGCCAGCAGCGGACAGGGGCTAAGCTCCTATAATTCACCCCTCCACTTT.

This chain joins TRBV13 and TRBJ1-1; no definite D call. Trimming took 0 bases from V and 6 from J, leaving 11 bases between them. Germline values: CDR1 PRHDT, CDR2 FYEKMQ (reference sequence). This CDR3 is 14 amino acids long. The CDR3 coding sequence is TGTGCCAGCAGCTTAGGACAGAGATTGGCTGAAGCTTTCTTT. Protein sequence: CASSLGQRLAEAFF.

The chain links TRBV30 to TRBJ2-3; TRBD2 agrees at 8 bases. Germline assignment: CDR1 GTSNPN and CDR2 SVGIG (reference sequence). J gave up 2 bases and V 8 bases, and 9 bases lay outside the gene matches. The CDR3 is 14 amino acids. CDR3 sequence (DNA): TGTGCCAATACCGCGGGGGGTTTCACAGATACGCAGTATTTT. This translates into CANTAGGFTDTQYF.

V usage is TRBV11-2 and J usage is TRBJ1-5; D remains unclear. V was cut by 1 base and J by 7 bases, with 8 bases left in between. The CDR3 runs to 13 residues. Germline V CDR1 and CDR2: SGHAT, FQNNGV. As DNA, the CDR3 is TGTGCCAGCAGCTTAGGGGCTTGGCAGCCCCAGCATTTT. Encoded protein: CASSLGAWQPQHF.

The V gene is TRBV24-1, the J gene TRBJ1-1; a possible D gene is TRBD1 (5 bases). Germline CDR1 KGHDR, CDR2 SFDVKD. V gave up 6 bases and J gave up 7 bases, with 11 bases separating them. The CDR3 has 12 amino acids. CDR3 nucleotides: TGTGCCACCAGTTCATCGGGGGGTGAAGCTTTCTTT. Its protein product is CATSSSGGEAFF.

The chain carries TRBV7-9 and TRBJ1-3; TRBD1 aligns across 7 bases. V lost 5 bases to trimming and J lost 2 bases; unmatched junction nucleotides: 12. The CDR3 has 17 amino acids. CDR1 and CDR2 from the germline V gene are SEHNR and FQNEAQ (reference sequence). This CDR3 reads CASSLAQGEGAGNTIYF. The CDR3 DNA sequence: TGTGCCAGCAGCCTTGCCCAGGGGGAAGGCGCTGGAAACACCATATATTTT. Together with reference TRBV7-9 and TRBJ1-3, the CDR3 gives the full variable domain: DTGVSQNPRHKITKRGQNVTFRCDPISEHNRLYWYRQTLGQGPEFLTYFQNEAQLEKSRLLSDRFSAERPKGSFSTLEIQRTEQGDSAMYLCASSLAQGEGAGNTIYFGEGSWLTVV.

The rearrangement joins TRBV27 to TRBJ1-2, with D possibly TRBD1 on 5 matching bases. CDR3 size: 14 residues. Germline V lookup: CDR1 MNHEY, CDR2 SMNVEV (reference sequence). The V gene lost 2 bases and the J gene lost 4 bases, with 11 bases spanning the gap. The CDR3 loop is CASSLKGSSYGYTF. Written as DNA, the CDR3 is TGTGCCAGCAGTTTAAAGGGGTCTTCCTATGGCTACACCTTC.

The CDR3 DNA reads as TGTGCCAGTGGACAGGTCGACCCGGGGACCCAGTACTTC. Its translation: CASGQVDPGTQYF. The chain couples TRBV12-3 or TRBV12-4 to TRBJ2-5; 7 bases are shared with TRBD1. The CDR3 loop spans 13 amino acids. Trimming took 9 bases from V and 7 from J; bases not matched to a gene: 11.

The genes are TRBV27 and TRBJ2-3, with D perhaps assigned TRBD1 or TRBD2 (5 bases each). This CDR3 comprises 14 residues. Trimming stripped 4 bases from V and 7 bases from J, with 15 bases between. The germline CDR1 and CDR2 sequences are MNHEY and SMNVEV (reference sequence). The CDR3: CASSSSRGPYTQYF. The CDR3 nucleotides read TGTGCCAGCAGTTCCTCGAGGGGCCCATATACGCAGTATTTT.

J is TRBJ2-7 and V is TRBV5-1, with a tentative D call TRBD2 (5 bases). The V gene lost 4 bases and the J gene lost 0 bases, with 17 bases spanning the gap. Germline V CDR1 and CDR2: SGHRS, YFSETQ. This CDR3 comprises 16 residues. DNA of the CDR3: TGCGCCAGCAGCCCGAACGGGAAACCTACCTCCTACGAGCAGTACTTC. Protein product: CASSPNGKPTSYEQYF.

The V gene is TRBV12-3 or TRBV12-4, the J gene TRBJ1-1; D not resolved. This CDR3 is 16 amino acids long. V was pared by 2 bases and J by 3 bases, with 16 bases between. The chain's CDR3 is CASSLSPPQADTEAFF. The CDR3 DNA sequence: TGTGCCAGCAGTTTATCGCCCCCTCAAGCGGACACTGAAGCTTTCTTT.

The chain has TRBV7-2 and TRBJ2-7, with TRBD2 as a possible D gene (6 bases). V was pared by 4 bases and J by 3 bases, with 16 bases between. CDR1 is SGHTA, CDR2 FQGNSA, per germline. CDR3 length equals 15 residues. The CDR3 coding sequence is TGTGCCAGCAGCTGGCCGGGACGGGGGATCTACGAGCAGTACGTC. Translation gives CASSWPGRGIYEQYV.

The sample holds one count of this clonotype. This chain links TRBV18 with TRBJ2-1; no firm D call. CDR1 and CDR2 (germline): KGHSH, LQKENI. The ends were cut back, 0 bases at V and 0 bases at J, with 6 bases in the middle. This CDR3 has 15 amino acids. CDR3 in amino acids: CASSPPEASYNEQFF. CDR3 nucleotides: TGTGCCAGCTCACCACCAGAGGCCTCCTACAATGAGCAGTTCTTC.

V usage is TRBV4-1 and J usage is TRBJ2-1; D unresolved. The V gene's germline CDR1 is MGHRA and CDR2 YSYEKL. The CDR3 sequence is 11 residues long. V gave up 4 bases and J gave up 5 bases, with 3 bases separating them. CDR3 in DNA: TGCGCCAGCAGCCGGGACAATGAGCAGTTCTTC. Translated: CASSRDNEQFF.

The chain combines TRBV29-1 with TRBJ1-5; 8 bases are shared with TRBD1. The CDR3 runs to 13 residues. The ends lost 7 bases at V and 8 bases at J; junction bases unmatched: 10. CDR1 is SQVTM and CDR2 is ANQGSEA in the germline V gene. CDR3 amino acids: CSARTGPAEPQHF. The CDR3 nucleotides read TGCAGCGCGAGGACAGGGCCCGCGGAGCCCCAGCATTTT.